This T cell receptor (beta chain) was sequenced during a study of monozygotic twins with inflammatory bowel disease. On this clonotype: Its antigen is still unknown.

Study conclusions and caveats: Twin concordance left repertoire similarity unchanged, with limited power a possible explanation for this lack of difference.

Eight separate reactions for every sample produced the cDNA. TCRdb re-called the 5' RACE reads and catalogs CDR3 proteins one per entry, DNA excluded. With around 380,000 distinct CDR3 sequences in the sample, the ten largest clones hold about 2.3%. Sample: blood. This receptor was taken from a human donor with ulcerative colitis or Crohn's disease, or a healthy co-twin of an affected twin (not recorded which).

The CDR3 sequence: CASSATGTGYSNEQFF. This chain links TRBV7-2 with TRBJ2-1; the TRBD1 assignment by TCRdb is unverifiable without DNA. Germline values: CDR1 SGHTA, CDR2 FQGNSA. The CDR3 runs 16 residues. The full variable domain, its missing parts supplied by reference TRBV7-2 and TRBJ2-1, is GAGVSQSPSNKVTEKGKDVELRCDPISGHTALYWYRQSLGQGLEFLIYFQGNSAPDKSGLPSDRFSAERTGGSVSTLTIQRTQQEDSAVYLCASSATGTGYSNEQFFGPGTRLTVL.